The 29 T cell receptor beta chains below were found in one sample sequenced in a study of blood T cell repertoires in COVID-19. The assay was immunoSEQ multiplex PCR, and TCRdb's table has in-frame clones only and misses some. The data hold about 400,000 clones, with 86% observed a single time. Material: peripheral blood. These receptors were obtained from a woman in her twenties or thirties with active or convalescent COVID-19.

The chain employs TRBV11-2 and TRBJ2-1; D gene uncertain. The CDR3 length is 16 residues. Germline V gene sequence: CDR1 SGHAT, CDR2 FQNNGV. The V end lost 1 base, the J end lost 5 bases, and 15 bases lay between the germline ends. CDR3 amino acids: CASSLGIFTINNEQFF. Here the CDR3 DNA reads TGTGCCAGCAGCTTAGGAATATTCACAATTAACAATGAGCAGTTCTTC.

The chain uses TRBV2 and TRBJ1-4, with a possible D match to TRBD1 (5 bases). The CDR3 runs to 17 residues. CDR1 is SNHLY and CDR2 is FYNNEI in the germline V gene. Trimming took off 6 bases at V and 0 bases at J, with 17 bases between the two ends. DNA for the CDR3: TGTGCCAGCAGGACCATCTTGACAGTTGCAACTAATGAAAAACTGTTTTTT. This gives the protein CASRTILTVATNEKLFF.

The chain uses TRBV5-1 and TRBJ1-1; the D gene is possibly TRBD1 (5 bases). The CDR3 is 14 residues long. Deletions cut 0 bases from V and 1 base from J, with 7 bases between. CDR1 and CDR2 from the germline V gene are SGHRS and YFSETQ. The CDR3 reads CASSLVGENTEAFF. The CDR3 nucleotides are TGCGCCAGCAGCTTGGTAGGGGAGAACACTGAAGCTTTCTTT.

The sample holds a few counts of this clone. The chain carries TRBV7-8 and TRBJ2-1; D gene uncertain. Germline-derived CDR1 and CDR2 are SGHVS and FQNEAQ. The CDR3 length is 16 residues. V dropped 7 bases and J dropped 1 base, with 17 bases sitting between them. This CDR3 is CASTYYRFGSYNEQFF. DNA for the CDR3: TGTGCCAGCACCTATTACCGGTTCGGGTCCTACAATGAGCAGTTCTTC. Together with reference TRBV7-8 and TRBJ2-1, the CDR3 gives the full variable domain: GAGVSQSPRYKVAKRGQDVALRCDPISGHVSLFWYQQALGQGPEFLTYFQNEAQLDKSGLPSDRFFAERPEGSVSTLKIQRTQQEDSAVYLCASTYYRFGSYNEQFFGPGTRLTVL.

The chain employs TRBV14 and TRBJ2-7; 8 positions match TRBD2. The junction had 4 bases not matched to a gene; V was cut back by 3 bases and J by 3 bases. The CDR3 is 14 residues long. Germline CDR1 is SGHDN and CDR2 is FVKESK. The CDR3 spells CASSHSGDRYEQYF. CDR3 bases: TGTGCCAGCAGCCATAGCGGGGATCGCTACGAGCAGTACTTC.

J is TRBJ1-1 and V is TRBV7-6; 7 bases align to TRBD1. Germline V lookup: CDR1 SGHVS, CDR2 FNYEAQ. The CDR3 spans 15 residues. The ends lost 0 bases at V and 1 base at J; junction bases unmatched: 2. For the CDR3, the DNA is TGTGCCAGCAGCTTAGCTCAGGGGGGGAACACTGAAGCTTTCTTT. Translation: CASSLAQGGNTEAFF.

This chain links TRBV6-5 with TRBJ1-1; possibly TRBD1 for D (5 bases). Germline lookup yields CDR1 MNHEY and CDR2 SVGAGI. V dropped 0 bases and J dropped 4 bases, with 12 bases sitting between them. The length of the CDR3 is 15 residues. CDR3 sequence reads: CASSYSPAGPTEAFF. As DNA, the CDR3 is TGTGCCAGCAGTTACTCACCCGCGGGGCCCACTGAAGCTTTCTTT.

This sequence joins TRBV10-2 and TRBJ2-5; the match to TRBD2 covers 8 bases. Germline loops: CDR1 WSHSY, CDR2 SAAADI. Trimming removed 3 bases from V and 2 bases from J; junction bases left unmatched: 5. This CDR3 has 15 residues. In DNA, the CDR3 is TGCGCCAGCAGTGACCAGCGGGGGAAACAAGAGACCCAGTACTTC. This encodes CASSDQRGKQETQYF.

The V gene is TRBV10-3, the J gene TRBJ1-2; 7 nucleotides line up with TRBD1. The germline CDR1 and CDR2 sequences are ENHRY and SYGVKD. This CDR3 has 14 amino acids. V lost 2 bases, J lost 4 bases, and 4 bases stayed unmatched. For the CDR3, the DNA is TGTGCCATCAGTGAGCCGGACAGGAGCTATGGCTACACCTTC. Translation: CAISEPDRSYGYTF.

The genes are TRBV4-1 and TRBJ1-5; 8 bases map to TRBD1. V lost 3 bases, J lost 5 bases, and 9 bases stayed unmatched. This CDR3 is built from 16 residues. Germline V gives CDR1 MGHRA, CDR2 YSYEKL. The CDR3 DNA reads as TGCGCCAGCAGCCAGGACCAGGACAGGGCTTATCAGCCCCAGCATTTT. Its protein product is CASSQDQDRAYQPQHF.

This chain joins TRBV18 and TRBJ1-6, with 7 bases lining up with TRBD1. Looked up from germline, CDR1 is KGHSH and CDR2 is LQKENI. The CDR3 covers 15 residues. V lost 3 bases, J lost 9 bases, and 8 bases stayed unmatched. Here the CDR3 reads CASSPAQGSGSPLHF. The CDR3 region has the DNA TGTGCCAGCTCACCGGCACAGGGGAGTGGTTCACCCCTCCACTTT.

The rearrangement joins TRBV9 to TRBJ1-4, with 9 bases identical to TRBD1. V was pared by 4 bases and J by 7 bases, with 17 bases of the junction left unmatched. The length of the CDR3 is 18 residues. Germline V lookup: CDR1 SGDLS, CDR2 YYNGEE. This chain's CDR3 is CASSPTLPRGDRVEKLFF. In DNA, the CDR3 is TGTGCCAGCAGCCCAACCCTTCCCCGCGGGGACAGGGTTGAAAAACTGTTTTTT. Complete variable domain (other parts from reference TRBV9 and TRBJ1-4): DSGVTQTPKHLITATGQRVTLRCSPRSGDLSVYWYQQSLDQGLQFLIQYYNGEERAKGNILERFSAQQFPDLHSELNLSSLELGDSALYFCASSPTLPRGDRVEKLFFGSGTQLSVL.

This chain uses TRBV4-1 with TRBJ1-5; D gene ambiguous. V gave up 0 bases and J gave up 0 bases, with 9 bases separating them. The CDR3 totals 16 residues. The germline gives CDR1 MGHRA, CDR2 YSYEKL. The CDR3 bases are TGCGCCAGCAGCCAAGAGGCAGTATATAGCAATCAGCCCCAGCATTTT. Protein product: CASSQEAVYSNQPQHF.

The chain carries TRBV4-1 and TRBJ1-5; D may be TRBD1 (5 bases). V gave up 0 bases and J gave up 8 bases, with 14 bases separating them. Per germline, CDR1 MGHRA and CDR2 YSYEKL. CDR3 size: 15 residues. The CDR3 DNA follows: TGCGCCAGCAGCCAAGATTTACGGGGGGGGAAGCCCCAGCATTTT. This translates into CASSQDLRGGKPQHF.

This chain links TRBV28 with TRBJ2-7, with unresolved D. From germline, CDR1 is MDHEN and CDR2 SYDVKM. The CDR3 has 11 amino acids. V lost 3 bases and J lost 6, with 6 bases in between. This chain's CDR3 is CASSFPSEQYF. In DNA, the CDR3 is TGTGCCAGCAGTTTTCCCTCCGAGCAGTACTTC.

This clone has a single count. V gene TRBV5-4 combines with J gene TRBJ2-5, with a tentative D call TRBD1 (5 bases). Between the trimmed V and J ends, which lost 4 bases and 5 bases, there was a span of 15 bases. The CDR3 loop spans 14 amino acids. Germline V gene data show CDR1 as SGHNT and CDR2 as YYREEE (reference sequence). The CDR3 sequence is CASSPDRKIETQYF. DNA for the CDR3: TGTGCCAGCAGCCCTGACAGAAAGATTGAGACCCAGTACTTC.

CDR3 in DNA: TGTGCCAGCAGCCAGATTTCTGAAGCTTTCTTT. It is translated as CASSQISEAFF. This chain uses TRBV12-3 or TRBV12-4 with TRBJ1-1; D remains ambiguous. V was cut by 6 bases and J by 6 bases, with 8 bases left in between. This CDR3 has 11 amino acids.

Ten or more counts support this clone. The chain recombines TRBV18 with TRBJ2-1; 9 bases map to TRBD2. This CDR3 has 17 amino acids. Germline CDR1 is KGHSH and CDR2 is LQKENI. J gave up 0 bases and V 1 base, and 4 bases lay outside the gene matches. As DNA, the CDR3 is TGTGCCAGCTCACCACGCTATAGCGGGAGCTCCTACAATGAGCAGTTCTTC. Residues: CASSPRYSGSSYNEQFF.

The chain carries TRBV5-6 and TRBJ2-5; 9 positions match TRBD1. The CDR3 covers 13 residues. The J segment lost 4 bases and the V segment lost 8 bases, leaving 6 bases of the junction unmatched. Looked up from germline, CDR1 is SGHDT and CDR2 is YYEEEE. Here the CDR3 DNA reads TGTGCCAGTGTACAGGGGGCGGGAGAGACCCAGTACTTC. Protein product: CASVQGAGETQYF. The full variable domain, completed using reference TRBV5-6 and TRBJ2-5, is DAGVTQSPTHLIKTRGQQVTLRCSPKSGHDTVSWYQQALGQGPQFIFQYYEEEERQRGNFPDRFSGHQFPNYSSELNVNALLLGDSALYLCASVQGAGETQYFGPGTRLLVL.

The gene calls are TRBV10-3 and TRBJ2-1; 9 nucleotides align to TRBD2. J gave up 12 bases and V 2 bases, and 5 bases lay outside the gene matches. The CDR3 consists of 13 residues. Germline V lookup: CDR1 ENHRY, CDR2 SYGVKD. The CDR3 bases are TGTGCCATCAGTGAGGGGACTAGCATGTGGCAGTTCTTC. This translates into CAISEGTSMWQFF.

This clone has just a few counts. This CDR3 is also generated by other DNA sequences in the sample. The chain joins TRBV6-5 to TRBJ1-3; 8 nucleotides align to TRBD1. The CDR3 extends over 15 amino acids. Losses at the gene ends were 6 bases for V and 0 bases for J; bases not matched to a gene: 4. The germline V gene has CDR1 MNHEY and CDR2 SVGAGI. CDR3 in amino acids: CASRATGGSGNTIYF. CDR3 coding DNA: TGTGCCAGCAGAGCCACAGGGGGCTCTGGAAACACCATATATTTT.

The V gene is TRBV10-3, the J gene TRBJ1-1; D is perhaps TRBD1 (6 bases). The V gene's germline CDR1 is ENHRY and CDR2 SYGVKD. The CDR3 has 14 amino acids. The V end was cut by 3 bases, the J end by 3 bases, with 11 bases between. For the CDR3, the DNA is TGTGCCATCAGTGACCCTGGACAGTACACTGAAGCTTTCTTT. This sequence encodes CAISDPGQYTEAFF.

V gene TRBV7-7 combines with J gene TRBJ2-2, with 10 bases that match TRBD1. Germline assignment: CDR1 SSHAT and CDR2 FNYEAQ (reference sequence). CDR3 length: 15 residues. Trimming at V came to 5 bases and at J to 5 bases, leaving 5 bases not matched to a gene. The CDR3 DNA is TGTGCCAGCAGCCCGGGACAGGGGAAAACCGGGGAGCTGTTTTTT. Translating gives CASSPGQGKTGELFF.

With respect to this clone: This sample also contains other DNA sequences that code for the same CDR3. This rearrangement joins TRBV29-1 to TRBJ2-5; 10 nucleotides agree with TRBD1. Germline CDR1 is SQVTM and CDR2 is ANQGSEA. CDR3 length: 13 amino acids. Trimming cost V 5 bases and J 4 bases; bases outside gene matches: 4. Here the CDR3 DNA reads TGCAGCGTTAGACAGGGGGCCGGAGAGACCCAGTACTTC. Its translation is CSVRQGAGETQYF.

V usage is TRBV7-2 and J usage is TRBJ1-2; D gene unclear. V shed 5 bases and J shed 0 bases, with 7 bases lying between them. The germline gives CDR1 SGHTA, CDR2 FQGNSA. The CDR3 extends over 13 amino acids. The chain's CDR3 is CASSREPNYGYTF. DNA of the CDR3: TGTGCCAGCAGCCGAGAGCCTAACTATGGCTACACCTTC.

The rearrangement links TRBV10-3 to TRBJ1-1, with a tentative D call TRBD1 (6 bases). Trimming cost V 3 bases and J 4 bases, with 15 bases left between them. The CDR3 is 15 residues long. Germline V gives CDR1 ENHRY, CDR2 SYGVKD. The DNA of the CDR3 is TGTGCCATCAGTGAACAAAAAGGACAGTCCACTGAAGCTTTCTTT. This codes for CAISEQKGQSTEAFF.

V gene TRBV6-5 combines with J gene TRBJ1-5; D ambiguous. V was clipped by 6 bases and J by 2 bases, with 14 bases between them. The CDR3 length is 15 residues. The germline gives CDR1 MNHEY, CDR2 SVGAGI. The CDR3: CASRSQKGGNQPQHF. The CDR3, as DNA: TGTGCCAGCAGGAGCCAAAAGGGAGGCAATCAGCCCCAGCATTTT.

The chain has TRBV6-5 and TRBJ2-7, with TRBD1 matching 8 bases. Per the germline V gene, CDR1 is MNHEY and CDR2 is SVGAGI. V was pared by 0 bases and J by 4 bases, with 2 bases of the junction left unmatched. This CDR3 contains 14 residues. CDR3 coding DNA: TGTGCCAGCAGTTACTCGAGACAGGGGTACGAGCAGTACTTC. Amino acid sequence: CASSYSRQGYEQYF.

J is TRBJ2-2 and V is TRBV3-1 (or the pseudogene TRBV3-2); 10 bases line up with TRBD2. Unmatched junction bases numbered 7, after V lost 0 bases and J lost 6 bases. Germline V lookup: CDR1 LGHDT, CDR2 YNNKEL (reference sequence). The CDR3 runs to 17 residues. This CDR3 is CASSQDLSGGAPGELFF. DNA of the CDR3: TGTGCCAGCAGCCAAGATTTAAGCGGGGGGGCCCCCGGGGAGCTGTTTTTT.